These 24 T cell receptor beta chains originate from one sample sequenced in a study of OX40 agonist ivuxolimab in advanced cancers. Generated by immunoSEQ multiplex PCR, the TCRdb table keeps only in-frame clones and is missing some. Among around 80,000 clones listed, around nine tenths were seen once. This specimen consisted of CD4+ or CD8+ T cells sorted from blood, obtained in a trial of the OX40 agonist ivuxolimab. The receptors stem from an adult with an advanced solid tumor such as melanoma, head and neck, liver or kidney cancer.

This chain uses TRBV5-6 with TRBJ1-2; weak D call: TRBD1 (6 bases). The CDR3 length is 16 residues. Per germline, CDR1 SGHDT and CDR2 YYEEEE. V shed 4 bases and J shed 0 bases, with 16 bases lying between them. CDR3 loop: CASSAGRGWANYGYTF. CDR3 coding DNA: TGTGCCAGCAGCGCTGGCAGGGGTTGGGCTAACTATGGCTACACCTTC.

This chain joins TRBV2 and TRBJ2-3; 8 positions match TRBD1. The CDR3 consists of 15 residues. The V gene's germline CDR1 is SNHLY and CDR2 FYNNEI. Trimming took 6 bases from V and 3 from J; bases not matched to a gene: 8. CDR3 coding DNA: TGTGCCAGCAGGGCCACCGGGACAGGAACAGATACGCAGTATTTT. Translating gives CASRATGTGTDTQYF.

The DNA for the CDR3 is TGTGCCAGCAGTACCAAACAGGGGAACACCGGGGAGCTGTTTTTT. The encoded protein is CASSTKQGNTGELFF. This sequence joins TRBV7-2 and TRBJ2-2, with D possibly TRBD1 on 6 matching bases. Germline V CDR1 and CDR2: SGHTA, FQGNSA. This CDR3 comprises 15 residues. The V end lost 6 bases, the J end lost 1 base, and 12 bases lay between the germline ends.

V gene TRBV30 combines with J gene TRBJ1-5, with a tentative D call TRBD1 (5 bases). The germline gives CDR1 GTSNPN, CDR2 SVGIG (reference sequence). Between the trimmed V and J ends, which lost 3 bases and 2 bases, there was a span of 14 bases. This CDR3 comprises 15 residues. CDR3 in DNA: TGTGCCTGGAGCCGCGGGGGAGGGGGCAATCAGCCCCAGCATTTT. As protein: CAWSRGGGGNQPQHF. Based on the CDR3 plus reference TRBV30 and TRBJ1-5, the full variable domain is SQTIHQWPATLVQPVGSPLSLECTVEGTSNPNLYWYRQAAGRGLQLLFYSVGIGQISSEVPQNLSASRPQDRQFILSSKKLLLSDSGFYLCAWSRGGGGNQPQHFGDGTRLSIL.

This clone was detected once. V gene TRBV14 combines with J gene TRBJ2-2; 7 bases match TRBD1. CDR1 and CDR2 from the germline V gene are SGHDN and FVKESK. The length of the CDR3 is 16 residues. Losses at the gene ends were 5 bases for V and 3 bases for J; bases not matched to a gene: 9. The CDR3 protein is CASSEARDSYTGELFF. The CDR3 DNA follows: TGTGCCAGCAGCGAAGCCCGGGACAGCTACACCGGGGAGCTGTTTTTT.

This chain uses TRBV5-1 with TRBJ1-1; 11 positions agree with TRBD1. The germline V gene encodes CDR1 SGHRS and CDR2 YFSETQ. The length of the CDR3 is 14 residues. V dropped 7 bases and J dropped 0; count of bases not matched to a gene: 2. The CDR3: CASGQGAMNTEAFF. Written as DNA, the CDR3 is TGCGCCAGCGGACAGGGGGCGATGAACACTGAAGCTTTCTTT.

V usage is TRBV2 and J usage is TRBJ2-2; a possible D gene is TRBD1 (6 bases). This CDR3 contains 13 residues. The V end lost 7 bases, the J end lost 6 bases, and 12 bases lay between the germline ends. Germline lookup yields CDR1 SNHLY and CDR2 FYNNEI. CDR3 coding DNA: TGTGCCAGCAATCAGGGGTTGCCCGGGGAGCTGTTTTTT. The encoded protein is CASNQGLPGELFF.

In its sample, this clone was seen once. This sequence joins TRBV10-2 and TRBJ2-2, with 9 bases aligning to TRBD2. CDR3 length equals 13 residues. Germline V gives CDR1 WSHSY, CDR2 SAAADI. J gave up 3 bases and V 9 bases, and 2 bases lay outside the gene matches. The CDR3 coding sequence is TGCGCCAGGCGGGAGGGCTACACCGGGGAGCTGTTTTTT. It yields the protein CARREGYTGELFF.

V and J are TRBV5-4 and TRBJ1-2; the match to TRBD1 covers 10 bases. The CDR3 sequence is 14 residues long. After removal of 4 bases from V and 10 bases from J, the junction contained 10 bases not matched to a gene. Germline lookup yields CDR1 SGHNT and CDR2 YYREEE (reference sequence). The CDR3 coding sequence is TGTGCCAGCAGCCCGGGACAGGGGATCTTATACTACACCTTC. Translating it yields CASSPGQGILYYTF.

This chain links TRBV6-6 with TRBJ2-2; D ambiguous. Germline lookup yields CDR1 MNHNY and CDR2 SVGAGI (reference sequence). Trimming shortened V by 3 bases and J by 6 bases, and 5 bases separated the two germline ends. This CDR3 contains 12 residues. The CDR3 nucleotides read TGTGCCAGCAGTTATATGGCCGGGGAGCTGTTTTTT. Its translation is CASSYMAGELFF.

This rearrangement joins TRBV10-3 to TRBJ2-7; no clear D gene. V gave up 3 bases and J gave up 6 bases, with 12 bases separating them. Germline V gene lookup returns CDR1 ENHRY and CDR2 SYGVKD. This CDR3 region has 13 residues. CDR3 DNA sequence: TGTGCCATCAGTGATACTGGGGTAAGCGAGCAGTACTTC. Translated: CAISDTGVSEQYF.

The chain uses TRBV7-2 and TRBJ2-2; 15 bases are shared with TRBD2. The germline gives CDR1 SGHTA, CDR2 FQGNSA. The V gene end was trimmed by 4 bases and the J gene end by 4 bases; junction bases not matched to a gene: 4. This CDR3 contains 17 residues. CDR3 DNA: TGTGCCAGCAGCTGGGGACTAGCGGGGGGTCCCACCGGGGAGCTGTTTTTT. Translating it yields CASSWGLAGGPTGELFF.

The rearrangement joins TRBV19 to TRBJ1-5, with 8 nucleotides matching TRBD1. Trimming cost V 7 bases and J 5 bases; bases outside gene matches: 10. The CDR3 has 15 amino acids. CDR1 LNHDA and CDR2 SQIVND come from the germline V gene (reference sequence). The CDR3 DNA follows: TGTGCCAGTAAGCCCGGACAGGGCCTTCATCAGCCCCAGCATTTT. Encoded protein: CASKPGQGLHQPQHF.

This chain joins TRBV9 and TRBJ1-1, with 8 bases lining up with TRBD1. The length of the CDR3 is 15 residues. Germline V CDR1 and CDR2: SGDLS, YYNGEE. Trimming removed 2 bases from V and 4 bases from J; junction bases left unmatched: 7. In DNA form, the CDR3 reads TGTGCCAGCAGCGTTGGGGTAGGGACAGGCACTGAAGCTTTCTTT. It translates to CASSVGVGTGTEAFF. The whole variable domain, remainder taken from reference TRBV9 and TRBJ1-1, is DSGVTQTPKHLITATGQRVTLRCSPRSGDLSVYWYQQSLDQGLQFLIQYYNGEERAKGNILERFSAQQFPDLHSELNLSSLELGDSALYFCASSVGVGTGTEAFFGQGTRLTVV.

About this clone: One junction end does not reproduce the germline sequence, and a read error may be involved. The chain combines TRBV28 with TRBJ2-7, with TRBD1 matching over 8 bases. Germline V gene data show CDR1 as MDHEN and CDR2 as SYDVKM. The CDR3 has 11 residues. Here the CDR3 reads CASSIRTGMDF. CDR3 nucleotides: TGTGCCAGCAGTATACGGACAGGGATGGACTTC.

This clone was seen a handful of times. The chain is built from TRBV6-1 and TRBJ1-1; D may be TRBD1 (5 bases). Germline V CDR1 and CDR2: MNHNS, SASEGT. V lost 6 bases and J 4 bases, leaving 18 bases between the germline ends. The CDR3 loop spans 15 amino acids. In DNA, the CDR3 is TGTGCCAGCAGACAGAATCGACAGAGTGCCACTGAAGCTTTCTTT. This sequence encodes CASRQNRQSATEAFF.

The chain carries TRBV6-1 and TRBJ2-2; D might be TRBD2 (6 bases). Trimming left V 6 bases short and J 2 bases short, with 13 bases between. Germline lookup yields CDR1 MNHNS and CDR2 SASEGT. CDR3 length equals 15 residues. The CDR3 here is CASRVSGLNTGELFF. Written as DNA, the CDR3 is TGTGCCAGCAGGGTTTCGGGACTCAACACCGGGGAGCTGTTTTTT.

Only a few counts were recorded for this clone. This sequence joins TRBV28 and TRBJ1-2; weak D call: TRBD1 (5 bases). Germline CDR1 is MDHEN and CDR2 is SYDVKM. The ends were cut back, 8 bases at V and 8 bases at J, with 21 bases in the middle. CDR3 length: 14 residues. CDR3 amino acids: CASSPGVQGRGYTF. The CDR3 nucleotides read TGTGCCAGCTCCCCCGGGGTCCAGGGCCGGGGCTACACCTTC.

This clone occurred once. This chain connects TRBV19 to TRBJ2-7; 8 bases match TRBD1. This CDR3 contains 14 residues. With V trimmed by 4 bases and J by 7 bases, 9 bases remained unmatched. CDR1 LNHDA and CDR2 SQIVND come from the germline V gene (reference sequence). CDR3 nucleotide sequence: TGTGCCAGTAGTAGAGACAGGGGTTTCGGGGAGCAGTACTTC. This translates into CASSRDRGFGEQYF.

The chain uses TRBV23-1 and TRBJ2-7; D is perhaps TRBD1 (8 bases). TRBV23-1 is an open reading frame, and its role is uncertain. The CDR3 loop spans 16 amino acids. V lost 2 bases, J lost 4 bases, and 18 bases lay in between. The CDR3 sequence: CASSQTGGVPSYEQYF. Here the CDR3 DNA reads TGCGCCAGCAGTCAAACAGGGGGGGTACCCTCTTACGAGCAGTACTTC.

This chain links TRBV7-9 with TRBJ2-6; D possibly corresponds to TRBD2 (6 bases). The CDR3 runs 15 residues. The V and J ends lost 5 bases and 1 base respectively, with 9 bases between them. The germline V gene encodes CDR1 SEHNR and CDR2 FQNEAQ (reference sequence). The CDR3 sequence: CASSRAGSGANVLTF. CDR3 bases: TGTGCCAGCAGCCGAGCGGGTTCTGGGGCCAACGTCCTGACTTTC.

The J gene is TRBJ2-7, the V gene TRBV20-1; D ambiguous. CDR3 length equals 11 residues. V shed 4 bases and J shed 7 bases, with 11 bases lying between them. Germline V lookup: CDR1 DFQATT, CDR2 SNEGSKA (reference sequence). CDR3 nucleotide sequence: TGCAGTGCTAACCCCCTAGGGGAGCAGTACTTC. Encoded protein: CSANPLGEQYF.

The chain employs TRBV4-1 and TRBJ1-1; TRBD1 might be the D (5 bases). Germline V gene sequence: CDR1 MGHRA, CDR2 YSYEKL. The CDR3 is made up of 15 amino acids. V was cut by 8 bases and J by 1 base, with 17 bases left in between. CDR3 DNA: TGCGCCAGCGAGAACAGGCTCGGACCGAACACTGAAGCTTTCTTT. This encodes CASENRLGPNTEAFF.

V is TRBV23-1 and J is TRBJ2-5; no clear D. TRBV23-1 is annotated as an ORF whose role is uncertain. The CDR3 is made up of 15 amino acids. Trimming took 1 base from V and 2 from J, leaving 11 bases between them. The DNA for the CDR3 is TGCGCCAGCAGTCAATTGGCTGAAGGGCAAGAGACCCAGTACTTC. As protein: CASSQLAEGQETQYF.